A single sample gave rise to the 18 T cell receptor beta chains below, sequenced in a study of cytomegalovirus exposure and HLA in healthy donors. This PCR relied on a set of 60 Vbeta primers and 13 Jbeta primers. Assay: immunoSEQ multiplex PCR; the TCRdb copy retains only in-frame clones and omits some. This table holds under 200,000 clones, around 86% found once. The sequenced sample was PBMCs. The receptors were sampled from a male donor in good health and CMV-seronegative.

In its sample, this clone was seen once. The V call is TRBV18, the J call TRBJ2-7; D is perhaps TRBD1 (6 bases). V lost 8 bases, J lost 2 bases, and 13 bases lay in between. The CDR3 spans 13 residues. CDR1 and CDR2 (germline): KGHSH, LQKENI. In nucleotides, the CDR3 is TGTGCCAGCCACCCCGGACAGACCTACGAGCAGTACTTC. This gives the protein CASHPGQTYEQYF.

J is TRBJ1-2 and V is TRBV20-1; D is unresolved. The CDR3 has 11 amino acids. Germline V gene lookup returns CDR1 DFQATT and CDR2 SNEGSKA (reference sequence). V shed 5 bases and J shed 2 bases, with 6 bases lying between them. In DNA, the CDR3 is TGCAGTGCTTGGGCAAACTATGGCTACACCTTC. This gives the protein CSAWANYGYTF.

The J gene is TRBJ2-1, the V gene TRBV20-1; maybe TRBD1 (5 bases). V was trimmed by 7 bases and J by 4 bases, leaving 8 bases between them. This CDR3 is 11 amino acids long. CDR1 DFQATT and CDR2 SNEGSKA come from the germline V gene (reference sequence). Written as DNA, the CDR3 is TGCAGTGGACAGTTATACAATGAGCAGTTCTTC. Protein: CSGQLYNEQFF.

This clone was seen more than once but under ten times. The V gene is TRBV6-5, the J gene TRBJ2-1, with TRBD1 matching 9 bases. This CDR3 region has 13 residues. After removal of 5 bases from V and 9 bases from J, the junction contained 5 bases not matched to a gene. Germline values: CDR1 MNHEY, CDR2 SVGAGI. The CDR3 is CASSRGTGPEQFF. The CDR3 DNA reads as TGTGCCAGCAGTCGGGGGACAGGGCCTGAGCAGTTCTTC.

The CDR3 sequence: CASSQPGGFQTQYF. The CDR3 DNA reads TGCGCCAGCAGCCAACCCGGGGGGTTCCAGACGCAGTATTTT. The chain employs TRBV4-1 and TRBJ2-3; 7 bases line up with TRBD2. From germline, CDR1 is MGHRA and CDR2 YSYEKL. J gave up 9 bases and V 2 bases, and 8 bases lay outside the gene matches. The CDR3 is 14 amino acids.

This chain connects TRBV7-9 to TRBJ1-2; D remains ambiguous. V gave up 4 bases and J gave up 6 bases, with 12 bases separating them. The CDR3 loop spans 13 amino acids. Germline CDR1 reads SEHNR; CDR2 reads FQNEAQ (reference sequence). The CDR3 loop is CASSYGELDGYTF. The CDR3 coding sequence is TGTGCCAGCAGCTATGGTGAACTCGATGGCTACACCTTC.

The chain has TRBV6-1 and TRBJ2-5; 8 positions match TRBD2. The CDR3 is made up of 13 amino acids. V shed 4 bases, J shed 3 bases, and the junction held 1 base outside the gene matches. Looked up from germline, CDR1 is MNHNS and CDR2 is SASEGT. In DNA, the CDR3 is TGTGCCAGCAGTGCCGGGGGGGAAGAGACCCAGTACTTC. Amino acids: CASSAGGEETQYF.

The chain carries TRBV5-1 and TRBJ2-3; D is ambiguous. The CDR3 has 13 amino acids. Per germline, CDR1 SGHRS and CDR2 YFSETQ. Deletions cut 4 bases from V and 6 bases from J, with 12 bases between. The CDR3 nucleotides are TGCGCCAGCAGCCCTAGAGGTGGGGATACGCAGTATTTT. It encodes CASSPRGGDTQYF.

The gene calls are TRBV2 and TRBJ1-4, with D perhaps TRBD1 (5 bases). CDR1 and CDR2 (germline): SNHLY, FYNNEI. This CDR3 spans 15 amino acids. The V and J ends lost 7 bases and 2 bases respectively, with 14 bases between them. CDR3 sequence reads: CASTWGGGTNEKLFF. The CDR3, as DNA: TGTGCCAGCACCTGGGGCGGGGGTACTAATGAAAAACTGTTTTTT.

This sequence joins TRBV6-6 and TRBJ2-1; weak D call: TRBD2 (7 bases). Germline V gene lookup returns CDR1 MNHNY and CDR2 SVGAGI (reference sequence). V gave up 7 bases and J gave up 8 bases, with 21 bases separating them. The CDR3 has 15 amino acids. The CDR3: CASTLVGGGRDEQFF. As DNA, the CDR3 is TGTGCCAGCACCCTAGTAGGGGGGGGCCGAGATGAGCAGTTCTTC.

The chain couples TRBV2 to TRBJ1-6; the D gene is possibly TRBD1 (5 bases). Germline V gives CDR1 SNHLY, CDR2 FYNNEI. This CDR3 is 14 amino acids long. V was shortened by 4 bases and J by 6 bases, with 10 bases between the two germline ends. CDR3 sequence reads: CASSGPGGNSPLHF. CDR3 in DNA: TGTGCCAGCAGTGGGCCGGGGGGTAATTCACCCCTCCACTTT.

This chain uses TRBV19 with TRBJ1-5; D might be TRBD1 (6 bases). There are 15 residues in the CDR3. Germline V gene lookup returns CDR1 LNHDA and CDR2 SQIVND (reference sequence). The V and J ends lost 5 bases and 5 bases respectively, with 16 bases between them. CDR3 sequence (DNA): TGTGCCAGTAGTCTCAACAGGGAAGGGGATCAGCCCCAGCATTTT. This translates into CASSLNREGDQPQHF.

CDR3 bases: TGCGCCAGCCCCCAACCTCTTTCTTCCAGACTAAGCGATTACGAGCAGTACTTC. Its translation: CASPQPLSSRLSDYEQYF. The rearrangement uses TRBV10-1 and TRBJ2-7; TRBD2 might be the D (5 bases). CDR1 and CDR2 (germline): WNHNN, SYGVQD (reference sequence). This CDR3 contains 18 residues. Trimming left V 8 bases short and J 4 bases short, with 30 bases between.

V gene TRBV18 combines with J gene TRBJ1-1; D is ambiguous. Per germline, CDR1 KGHSH and CDR2 LQKENI. V shed 3 bases and J shed 3 bases, with 8 bases lying between them. The CDR3 runs to 13 residues. The CDR3 protein is CASSPGEYTEAFF. DNA for the CDR3: TGTGCCAGCTCACCCGGAGAATACACTGAAGCTTTCTTT.

This clone showed up just once. This chain links TRBV4-1 with TRBJ1-2, with D possibly matching TRBD1 (5 bases). V was pared by 1 base and J by 3 bases, with 15 bases between. This CDR3 is 16 amino acids long. Germline V gives CDR1 MGHRA, CDR2 YSYEKL. The CDR3 protein is CASSQVSGGVYYGYTF. The CDR3, as DNA: TGCGCCAGCAGCCAAGTGTCGGGGGGGGTTTACTATGGCTACACCTTC.

This clone was observed a single time. The gene calls are TRBV6-5 and TRBJ1-1; 8 positions match TRBD1. The trim removed 5 bases at V and 1 base at J, leaving 6 bases unmatched. The CDR3 runs to 15 residues. CDR1 is MNHEY, CDR2 SVGAGI, per germline. This CDR3 is CASSRRGTGNTEAFF. Here the CDR3 DNA reads TGTGCCAGCAGTCGAAGAGGGACAGGGAACACTGAAGCTTTCTTT.

The J gene is TRBJ1-6, the V gene TRBV5-8, with 8 bases that match TRBD1. The length of the CDR3 is 15 residues. Looked up from germline, CDR1 is SGHTS and CDR2 is YDEGEE. V shed 2 bases, J shed 5 bases, and the junction held 3 bases outside the gene matches. DNA for the CDR3: TGTGCCAGCAGCTTAGGACAGGGTGATAATTCACCCCTCCACTTT. It yields the protein CASSLGQGDNSPLHF.

CDR3 DNA sequence: TGTGCCAGTAGTCCCGGTGGAGGGCCCACTGGCTACACCTTC. As protein: CASSPGGGPTGYTF. This chain uses TRBV19 with TRBJ1-2; no clear D gene. Trimming pared 5 bases from V and 7 bases from J, leaving 17 bases between. Germline loops: CDR1 LNHDA, CDR2 SQIVND (reference sequence). CDR3 length: 14 residues.